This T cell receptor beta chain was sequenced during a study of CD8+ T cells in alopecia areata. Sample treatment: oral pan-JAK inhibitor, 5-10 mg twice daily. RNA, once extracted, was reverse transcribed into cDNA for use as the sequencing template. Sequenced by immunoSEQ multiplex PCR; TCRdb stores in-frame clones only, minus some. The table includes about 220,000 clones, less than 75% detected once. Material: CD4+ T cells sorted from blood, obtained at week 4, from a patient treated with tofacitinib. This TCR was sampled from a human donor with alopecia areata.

Here the CDR3 DNA reads TGTGCCAGCAGCCAAGATTTTTCTCGACAGTCGAACACCGGGGAGCTGTTTTTT. It yields the protein CASSQDFSRQSNTGELFF. The chain uses TRBV14 and TRBJ2-2; D is possibly TRBD1 (5 bases). In germline, CDR1 is SGHDN, CDR2 FVKESK. The CDR3 has 18 amino acids. The V and J ends lost 0 bases and 0 bases respectively, with 14 bases between them.